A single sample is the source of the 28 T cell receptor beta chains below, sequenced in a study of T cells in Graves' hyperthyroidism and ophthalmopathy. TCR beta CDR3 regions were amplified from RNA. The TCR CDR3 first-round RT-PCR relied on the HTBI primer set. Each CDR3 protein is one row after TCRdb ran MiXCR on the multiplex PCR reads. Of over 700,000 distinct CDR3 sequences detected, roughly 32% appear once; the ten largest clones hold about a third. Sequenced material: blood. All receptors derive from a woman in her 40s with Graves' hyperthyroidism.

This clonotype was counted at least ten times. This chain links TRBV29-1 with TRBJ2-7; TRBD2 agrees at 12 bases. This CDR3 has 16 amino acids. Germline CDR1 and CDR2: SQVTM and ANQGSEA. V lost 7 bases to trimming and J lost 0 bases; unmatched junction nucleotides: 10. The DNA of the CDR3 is TGCAGCGCTGCCGGGACTAGCGGGCTGAGCTCCTACGAGCAGTACTTC. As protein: CSAAGTSGLSSYEQYF.

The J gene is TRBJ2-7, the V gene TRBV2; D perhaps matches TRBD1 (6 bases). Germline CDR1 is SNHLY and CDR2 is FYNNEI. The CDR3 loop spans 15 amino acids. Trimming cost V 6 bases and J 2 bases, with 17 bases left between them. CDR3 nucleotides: TGTGCCAGCAGGAGAGACAGGCGAATCACCTACGAGCAGTACTTC. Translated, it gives CASRRDRRITYEQYF.

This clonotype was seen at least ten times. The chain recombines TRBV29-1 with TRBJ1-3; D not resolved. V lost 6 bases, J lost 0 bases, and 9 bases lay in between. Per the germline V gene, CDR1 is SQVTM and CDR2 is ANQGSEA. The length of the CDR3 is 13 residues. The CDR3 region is CSVISSSGNTIYF. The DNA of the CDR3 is TGCAGCGTCATTTCCAGCTCTGGAAACACCATATATTTT. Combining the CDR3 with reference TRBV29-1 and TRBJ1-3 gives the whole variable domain SAVISQKPSRDICQRGTSLTIQCQVDSQVTMMFWYRQQPGQSLTLIATANQGSEATYESGFVIDKFPISRPNLTFSTLTVSNMSPEDSSIYLCSVISSSGNTIYFGEGSWLTVV.

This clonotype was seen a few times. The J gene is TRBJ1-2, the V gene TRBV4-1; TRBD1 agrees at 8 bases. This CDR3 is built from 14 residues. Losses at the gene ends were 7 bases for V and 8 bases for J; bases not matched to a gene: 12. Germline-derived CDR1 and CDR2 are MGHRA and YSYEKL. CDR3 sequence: CASTTSPGGRGYTF. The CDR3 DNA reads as TGCGCCAGCACCACCTCCCCAGGGGGCAGAGGCTACACCTTC.

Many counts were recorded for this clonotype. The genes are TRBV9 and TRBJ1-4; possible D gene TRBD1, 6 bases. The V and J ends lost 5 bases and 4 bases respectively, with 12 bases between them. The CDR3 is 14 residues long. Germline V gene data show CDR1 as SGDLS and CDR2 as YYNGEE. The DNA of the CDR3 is TGTGCCAGCAGTGCTACAGGGTATAATGAAAAACTGTTTTTT. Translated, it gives CASSATGYNEKLFF.

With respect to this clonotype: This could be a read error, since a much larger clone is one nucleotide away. CDR3 coding DNA: TGTGCCAGCAGCCAAACCCGACTAACGCCAAGCTCCTACGAGCAGTACTTC. Its translation: CASSQTRLTPSSYEQYF. This chain links TRBV14 with TRBJ2-7, with D possibly matching TRBD2 (5 bases). The germline V and J ends were trimmed by 2 bases and 0 bases, with 17 bases remaining between them. Germline V gene data show CDR1 as SGHDN and CDR2 as FVKESK. The CDR3 length is 17 residues.

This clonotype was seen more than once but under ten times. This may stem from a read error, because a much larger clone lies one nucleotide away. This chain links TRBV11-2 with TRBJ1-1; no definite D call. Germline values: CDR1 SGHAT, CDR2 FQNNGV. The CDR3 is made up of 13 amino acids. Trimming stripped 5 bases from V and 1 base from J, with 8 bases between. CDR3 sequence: CASSTQANTEAFF. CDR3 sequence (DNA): TGTGCCAGCAGCACCCAGGCGAACACTGAAGCTTTCTTT. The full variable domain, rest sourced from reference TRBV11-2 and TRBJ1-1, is EAGVAQSPRYKIIEKRQSVAFWCNPISGHATLYWYQQILGQGPKLLIQFQNNGVVDDSQLPKDRFSAERLKGVDSTLKIQPAKLEDSAVYLCASSTQANTEAFFGQGTRLTVV.

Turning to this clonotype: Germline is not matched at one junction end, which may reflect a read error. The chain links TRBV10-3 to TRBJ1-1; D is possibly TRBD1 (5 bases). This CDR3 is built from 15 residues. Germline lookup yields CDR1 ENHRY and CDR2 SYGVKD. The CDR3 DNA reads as TGTGCCAGCAGTTCCTCCCCTCCCGGGGGGGCTGAAGCTTTCTTT. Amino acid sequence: CASSSSPPGGAEAFF.

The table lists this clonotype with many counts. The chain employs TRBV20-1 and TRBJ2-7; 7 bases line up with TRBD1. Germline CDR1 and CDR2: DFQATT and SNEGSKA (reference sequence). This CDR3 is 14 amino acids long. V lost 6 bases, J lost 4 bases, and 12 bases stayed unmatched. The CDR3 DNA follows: TGCAGTGCACGCAGGGGGATATCTCTATACGAGCAGTACTTC. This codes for CSARRGISLYEQYF.

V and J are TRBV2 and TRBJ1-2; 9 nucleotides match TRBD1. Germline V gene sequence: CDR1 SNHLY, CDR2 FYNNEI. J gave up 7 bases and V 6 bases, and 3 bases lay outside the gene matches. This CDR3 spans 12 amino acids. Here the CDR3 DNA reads TGTGCCAGCAGGACAGGGGGGGGTGGCTACACCTTC. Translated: CASRTGGGGYTF. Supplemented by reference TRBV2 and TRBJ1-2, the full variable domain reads EPEVTQTPSHQVTQMGQEVILRCVPISNHLYFYWYRQILGQKVEFLVSFYNNEISEKSEIFDDQFSVERPDGSNFTLKIRSTKLEDSAMYFCASRTGGGGYTFGSGTRLTVV.

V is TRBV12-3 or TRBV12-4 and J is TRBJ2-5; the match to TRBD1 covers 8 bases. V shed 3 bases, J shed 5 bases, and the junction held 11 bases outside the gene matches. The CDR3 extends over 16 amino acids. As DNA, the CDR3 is TGTGCCAGCAGTTTCGACCCAGGGGGCGTCGGGGAGACCCAGTACTTC. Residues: CASSFDPGGVGETQYF.

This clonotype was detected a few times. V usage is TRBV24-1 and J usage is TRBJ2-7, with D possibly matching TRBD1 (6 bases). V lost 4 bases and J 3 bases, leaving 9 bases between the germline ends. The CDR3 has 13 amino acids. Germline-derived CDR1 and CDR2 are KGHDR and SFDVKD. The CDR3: CATSEQQGYEQYF. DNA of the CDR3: TGTGCCACCAGTGAACAACAGGGCTACGAGCAGTACTTC.

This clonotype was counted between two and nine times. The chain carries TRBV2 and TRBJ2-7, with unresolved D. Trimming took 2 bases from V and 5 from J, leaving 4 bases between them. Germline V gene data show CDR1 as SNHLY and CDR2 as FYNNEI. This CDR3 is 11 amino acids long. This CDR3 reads CASSEQDEQYF. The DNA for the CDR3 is TGTGCCAGCAGTGAACAGGACGAGCAGTACTTC.

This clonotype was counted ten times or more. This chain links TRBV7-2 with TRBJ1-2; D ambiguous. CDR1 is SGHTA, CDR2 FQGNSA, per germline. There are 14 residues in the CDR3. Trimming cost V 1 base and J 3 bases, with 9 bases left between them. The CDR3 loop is CASSLVGGDYGYTF. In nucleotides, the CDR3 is TGTGCCAGCAGCTTAGTTGGTGGAGACTATGGCTACACCTTC.

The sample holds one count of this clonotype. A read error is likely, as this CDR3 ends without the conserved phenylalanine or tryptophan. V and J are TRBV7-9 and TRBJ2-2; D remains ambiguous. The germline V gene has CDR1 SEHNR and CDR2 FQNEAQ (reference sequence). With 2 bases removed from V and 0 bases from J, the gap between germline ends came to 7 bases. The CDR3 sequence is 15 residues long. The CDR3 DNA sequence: TGTGCCAGCAGCTTATACGGCACGAACACCGGGGAGCTGTTTCTT. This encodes CASSLYGTNTGELFL.

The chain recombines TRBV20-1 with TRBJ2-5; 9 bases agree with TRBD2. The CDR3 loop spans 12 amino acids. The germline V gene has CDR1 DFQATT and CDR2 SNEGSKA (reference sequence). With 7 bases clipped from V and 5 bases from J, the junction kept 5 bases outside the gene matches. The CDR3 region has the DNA TGCAGTGTTAGCGGGAGTTGGGAGACCCAGTACTTC. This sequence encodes CSVSGSWETQYF.

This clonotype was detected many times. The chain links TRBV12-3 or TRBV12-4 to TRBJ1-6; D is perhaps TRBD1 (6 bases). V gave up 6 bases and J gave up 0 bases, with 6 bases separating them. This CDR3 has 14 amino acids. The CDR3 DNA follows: TGTGCCAGCAGGGACAGCTCCTATAATTCACCCCTCCACTTT. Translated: CASRDSSYNSPLHF.

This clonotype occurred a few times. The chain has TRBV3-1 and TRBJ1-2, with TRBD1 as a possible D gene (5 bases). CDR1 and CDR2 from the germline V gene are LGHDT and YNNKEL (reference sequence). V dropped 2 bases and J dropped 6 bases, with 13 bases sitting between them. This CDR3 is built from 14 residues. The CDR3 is CASSQPGEIDGYTF. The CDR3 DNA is TGTGCCAGCAGCCAACCGGGGGAGATCGATGGCTACACCTTC. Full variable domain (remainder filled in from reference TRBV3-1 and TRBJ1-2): DTAVSQTPKYLVTQMGNDKSIKCEQNLGHDTMYWYKQDSKKFLKIMFSYNNKELIINETVPNRFSPKSPDKAHLNLHINSLELGDSAVYFCASSQPGEIDGYTFGSGTRLTVV.

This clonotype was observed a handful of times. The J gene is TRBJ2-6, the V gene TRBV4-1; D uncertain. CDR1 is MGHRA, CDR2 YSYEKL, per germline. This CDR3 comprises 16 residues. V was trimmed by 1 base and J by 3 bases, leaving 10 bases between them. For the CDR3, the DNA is TGCGCCAGCAGCCAAGCTGGGTTAGATGGGGCCAACGTCCTGACTTTC. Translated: CASSQAGLDGANVLTF.

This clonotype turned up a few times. The chain's CDR3 is CASSPSGRRETQYF. The CDR3 coding sequence is TGTGCCAGCAGTCCTTCGGGACGCCGGGAGACCCAGTACTTC. The V and J genes are TRBV9 and TRBJ2-5; tentatively, D is TRBD1 or TRBD2 (5 bases each). Per germline, CDR1 SGDLS and CDR2 YYNGEE. This CDR3 is 14 amino acids long. Trimming cost V 5 bases and J 5 bases, with 16 bases left between them.

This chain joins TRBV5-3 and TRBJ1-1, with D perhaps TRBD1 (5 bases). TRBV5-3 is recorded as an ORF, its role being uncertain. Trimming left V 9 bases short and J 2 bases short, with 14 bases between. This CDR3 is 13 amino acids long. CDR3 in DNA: TGTGCCACCGGCGGGGCCTCTAACACTGAAGCTTTCTTT. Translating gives CATGGASNTEAFF.

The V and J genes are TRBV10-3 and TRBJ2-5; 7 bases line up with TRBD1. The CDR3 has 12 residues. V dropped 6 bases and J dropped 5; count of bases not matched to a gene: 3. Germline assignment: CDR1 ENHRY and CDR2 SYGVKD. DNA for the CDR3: TGTGCCATCAGCCCCAGGGGGGAGACCCAGTACTTC. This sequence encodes CAISPRGETQYF.

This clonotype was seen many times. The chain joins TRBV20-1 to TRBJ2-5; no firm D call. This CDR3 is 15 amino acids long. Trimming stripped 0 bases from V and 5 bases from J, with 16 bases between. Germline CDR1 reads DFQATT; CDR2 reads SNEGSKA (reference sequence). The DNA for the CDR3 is TGCAGTGCTAGAGAGGAACAGAACTTTTGGGAGACCCAGTACTTC. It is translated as CSAREEQNFWETQYF.

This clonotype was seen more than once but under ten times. As DNA, the CDR3 is TGTGCCAGCAGCTTGAAAGGACAGGGGGGACCTGAAGCTTTCTTT. It encodes CASSLKGQGGPEAFF. The V call is TRBV5-4, the J call TRBJ1-1; 10 nucleotides line up with TRBD1. The V gene end was trimmed by 1 base and the J gene end by 6 bases; junction bases not matched to a gene: 6. CDR1 is SGHNT and CDR2 is YYREEE in the germline V gene (reference sequence). This CDR3 has 15 amino acids.

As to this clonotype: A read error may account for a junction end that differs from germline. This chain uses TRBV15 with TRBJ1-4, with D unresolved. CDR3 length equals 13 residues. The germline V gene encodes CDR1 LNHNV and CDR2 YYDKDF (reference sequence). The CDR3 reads CATSSFGDEKLSF. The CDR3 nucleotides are TGTGCCACCAGCAGCTTCGGTGATGAAAAACTGTCTTTT.

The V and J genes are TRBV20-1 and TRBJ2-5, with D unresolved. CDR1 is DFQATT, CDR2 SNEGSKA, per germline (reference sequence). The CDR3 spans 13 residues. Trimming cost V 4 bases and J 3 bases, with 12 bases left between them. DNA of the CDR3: TGCAGTGCTACTCCCGTGGGGAAAGAGACCCAGTACTTC. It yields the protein CSATPVGKETQYF.

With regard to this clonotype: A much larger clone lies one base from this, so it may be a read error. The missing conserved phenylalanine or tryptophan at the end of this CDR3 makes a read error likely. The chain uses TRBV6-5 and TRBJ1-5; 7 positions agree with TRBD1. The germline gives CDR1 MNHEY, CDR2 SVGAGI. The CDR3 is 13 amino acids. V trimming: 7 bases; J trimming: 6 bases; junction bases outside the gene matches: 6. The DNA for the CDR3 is TGTGCCAGCAAGGGGGCGCGACGTCAGCCCCAGCATTCT. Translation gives CASKGARRQPQHS.

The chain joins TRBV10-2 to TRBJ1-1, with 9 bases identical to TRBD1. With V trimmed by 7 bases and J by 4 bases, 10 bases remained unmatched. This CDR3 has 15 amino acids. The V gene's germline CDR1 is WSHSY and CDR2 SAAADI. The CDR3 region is CASMKGGQGITEAFF. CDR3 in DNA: TGCGCCAGCATGAAGGGGGGACAGGGTATCACTGAAGCTTTCTTT.